The 16 T cell receptor beta chains below all came from one sample that was sequenced in a study of T cell responses to AZD1222 COVID-19 vaccine. Sequencing was performed with immunoSEQ multiplex PCR; in TCRdb, only in-frame clones are kept and a portion is missing. This table holds approximately 97,000 clones, around 87% found once. The material sequenced was peripheral blood, taken on day 0 of AZD1222 vaccination. The receptor source for this set is an adult in good health.

The J gene is TRBJ2-1, the V gene TRBV29-1, with TRBD2 identical over 13 bases. CDR1 SQVTM and CDR2 ANQGSEA come from the germline V gene. V shed 6 bases, J shed 8 bases, and the junction held 7 bases outside the gene matches. The CDR3 runs 14 residues. CDR3 residues: CSVRTSGSRDEQFF. CDR3 bases: TGCAGCGTCAGGACTAGCGGGAGTAGGGATGAGCAGTTCTTC.

The chain uses TRBV18 and TRBJ1-5; 9 nucleotides match TRBD1. The J segment lost 0 bases and the V segment lost 3 bases, leaving 12 bases of the junction unmatched. The germline V gene has CDR1 KGHSH and CDR2 LQKENI. The CDR3 contains 19 residues. CDR3 nucleotide sequence: TGTGCCAGCTCACCTTACGGGGGACAGGGACGCGATAGCAATCAGCCCCAGCATTTT. Protein product: CASSPYGGQGRDSNQPQHF. Full variable domain (rest looked up from reference TRBV18 and TRBJ1-5): NAGVMQNPRHLVRRRGQEARLRCSPMKGHSHVYWYRQLPEEGLKFMVYLQKENIIDESGMPKERFSAEFPKEGPSILRIQQVVRGDSAAYFCASSPYGGQGRDSNQPQHFGDGTRLSIL.

The chain links TRBV28 to TRBJ2-6; TRBD1 matches 9 bases. The CDR3 totals 20 residues. V shed 5 bases and J 1 base; nucleotides not matched to a gene: 15. Germline V lookup: CDR1 MDHEN, CDR2 SYDVKM. The CDR3 region has the DNA TGTGCCAGCAGTACCCGGGACAGGGTCCTTTTGACTTCTGGGGCCAACGTCCTGACTTTC. It translates to CASSTRDRVLLTSGANVLTF.

This clone has just a few counts. The V call is TRBV5-1, the J call TRBJ1-2; no firm D call. The CDR3 loop spans 11 amino acids. Germline loops: CDR1 SGHRS, CDR2 YFSETQ. Trimming shortened V by 7 bases and J by 7 bases, and 11 bases separated the two germline ends. CDR3 sequence (DNA): TGCGCCAGCGGTGAGGAGCGTGGCTACACCTTC. Translating gives CASGEERGYTF.

V gene TRBV15 combines with J gene TRBJ1-3, with TRBD1 as a possible D gene (5 bases). The V gene's germline CDR1 is LNHNV and CDR2 YYDKDF (reference sequence). The CDR3 is 13 residues long. V gave up 8 bases and J gave up 2 bases, with 10 bases separating them. The CDR3 nucleotides are TGTGCCACCCACGGGGGGACTGGAAACACCATATATTTT. Protein sequence: CATHGGTGNTIYF.

V and J are TRBV28 and TRBJ1-2; TRBD1 matches 9 bases. CDR1 and CDR2 (germline): MDHEN, SYDVKM. The CDR3 contains 16 residues. With 6 bases clipped from V and 3 bases from J, the junction kept 11 bases outside the gene matches. The chain's CDR3 is CASRQTGTGPDYGYTF. The CDR3 DNA follows: TGTGCCAGCAGACAAACCGGGACAGGGCCGGACTATGGCTACACCTTC.

This clone was counted between two and nine times. The sample contains more than one DNA sequence encoding this CDR3. The rearrangement joins TRBV9 to TRBJ1-6, with TRBD1 matching over 7 bases. With 2 bases clipped from V and 4 bases from J, the junction kept 0 bases outside the gene matches. CDR1 SGDLS and CDR2 YYNGEE come from the germline V gene. The CDR3 extends over 14 amino acids. The DNA for the CDR3 is TGTGCCAGCAGCGTGGGACAGTATAATTCACCCCTCCACTTT. This encodes CASSVGQYNSPLHF.

The chain employs TRBV18 and TRBJ2-7, with 7 bases that match TRBD1. The V segment lost 2 bases and the J segment 2 bases; nucleotides outside the gene matches: 0. This CDR3 is 13 amino acids long. Looked up from germline, CDR1 is KGHSH and CDR2 is LQKENI. The CDR3 sequence: CASSPGTAYEQYF. The CDR3 DNA sequence: TGTGCCAGCTCACCAGGGACAGCCTACGAGCAGTACTTC. Complete variable domain (other parts from reference TRBV18 and TRBJ2-7): NAGVMQNPRHLVRRRGQEARLRCSPMKGHSHVYWYRQLPEEGLKFMVYLQKENIIDESGMPKERFSAEFPKEGPSILRIQQVVRGDSAAYFCASSPGTAYEQYFGPGTRLTVT.

This clone was picked up a small number of times. J is TRBJ2-5 and V is TRBV5-5; D is possibly TRBD1 or TRBD2 (5 bases each). The CDR3 sequence is 14 residues long. Germline CDR1 reads SGHKS; CDR2 reads YYEKEE (reference sequence). V lost 5 bases and J 1 base, leaving 12 bases between the germline ends. Written as DNA, the CDR3 is TGTGCCAGCAGACTCCGGGACGTCCAAGAGACCCAGTACTTC. The encoded protein is CASRLRDVQETQYF.

The chain joins TRBV19 to TRBJ1-1, with D perhaps TRBD1 (5 bases). The CDR3 has 13 residues. Germline V gene sequence: CDR1 LNHDA, CDR2 SQIVND (reference sequence). V was pared by 4 bases and J by 3 bases, with 9 bases between. The CDR3 spells CASSTGTYTEAFF. CDR3 sequence (DNA): TGTGCCAGTAGTACAGGGACCTACACTGAAGCTTTCTTT.

The rearrangement joins TRBV12-3 or TRBV12-4 to TRBJ1-2; the D gene is possibly TRBD1 (6 bases). V lost 7 bases and J lost 8, with 17 bases in between. CDR3 size: 13 residues. CDR3 region: CASTISQGGGYTF. The CDR3 DNA sequence: TGTGCCAGCACCATCTCACAGGGAGGCGGCTACACCTTC.

About this clone: Mismatch with germline at one junction end may stem from a read error. The chain links TRBV10-3 to TRBJ2-5; no clear D. Germline CDR1 is ENHRY and CDR2 is SYGVKD. The CDR3 extends over 14 amino acids. CDR3 loop: CAISESGRQETQYF. In DNA, the CDR3 is TGTGCCATCAGCGAGTCGGGTAGGCAAGAGACCCAGTACTTC.

The V gene is TRBV19, the J gene TRBJ1-6; TRBD1 is a possible D gene (6 bases). Per the germline V gene, CDR1 is LNHDA and CDR2 is SQIVND (reference sequence). V gave up 6 bases and J gave up 7 bases, with 19 bases separating them. The CDR3 runs to 16 residues. CDR3 sequence reads: CASRLAAGVVNSPLHF. The CDR3, as DNA: TGTGCCAGTAGGCTCGCGGCAGGGGTTGTGAATTCACCCCTCCACTTT. The full variable domain, in which reference TRBV19 and TRBJ1-6 provide the parts outside the CDR3, is DGGITQSPKYLFRKEGQNVTLSCEQNLNHDAMYWYRQDPGQGLRLIYYSQIVNDFQKGDIAEGYSVSREKKESFPLTVTSAQKNPTAFYLCASRLAAGVVNSPLHFGNGTRLTVT.

By share, this clone ranks as medium-sized. V and J are TRBV7-9 and TRBJ2-7; either TRBD1 or TRBD2 may supply D (6 bases each). Trimming removed 1 base at V and 5 bases at J, with 18 bases between. CDR1 and CDR2 (germline): SEHNR, FQNEAQ (reference sequence). The CDR3 has 16 amino acids. CDR3 region: CASSLGGEGGSDEQYF. CDR3 bases: TGTGCCAGCAGCTTAGGGGGGGAAGGGGGGTCCGACGAGCAGTACTTC.

This chain joins TRBV10-3 and TRBJ1-2; TRBD1 might be the D (6 bases). The CDR3 has 11 residues. Germline values: CDR1 ENHRY, CDR2 SYGVKD. Between the trimmed V and J ends, which lost 8 bases and 6 bases, there was a span of 10 bases. CDR3 sequence reads: CAIQRGDGYTF. The CDR3 nucleotides are TGTGCCATCCAGAGGGGGGATGGCTACACCTTC.

The chain uses TRBV5-1 and TRBJ2-2; perhaps D is TRBD1 or TRBD2 (5 bases each). Germline V gene sequence: CDR1 SGHRS, CDR2 YFSETQ. Deletions cut 0 bases from V and 3 bases from J, with 9 bases between. This CDR3 is built from 15 residues. CDR3 DNA sequence: TGCGCCAGCAGCTTGGGGGGGTCCCACACCGGGGAGCTGTTTTTT. The encoded protein is CASSLGGSHTGELFF. The whole variable domain, remainder taken from reference TRBV5-1 and TRBJ2-2, is KAGVTQTPRYLIKTRGQQVTLSCSPISGHRSVSWYQQTPGQGLQFLFEYFSETQRNKGNFPGRFSGRQFSNSRSEMNVSTLELGDSALYLCASSLGGSHTGELFFGEGSRLTVL.